Sequencing of this T cell receptor (beta chain) was carried out in a study of metastatic and nonmetastatic thyroid tumors. Study overall: The authors compared repertoires across blood and tumor or nodule tissue from malignant and benign thyroid patients. Study results and limitations: Reported TCR beta diversity, measured in blood and tumor, was significantly higher for malignant thyroid tumors than for benign nodules.

In the study's own analysis: What underpinned the distant-metastasis classifier for papillary thyroid cancer was the set of CDR3 differences across clinicopathological groups. TCRdb re-called the PCR reads with MiXCR. The V and J calls were determined by TCRdb, not by the authors. The sample lists roughly 34,000 clones; 15% were seen once. The CDR3 length is 14 residues. Germline V CDR1 and CDR2: SGHRS, YFSETQ. Trimming pared 2 bases from V and 7 bases from J, leaving 13 bases between. Prior to thyroid surgery, none of the patients had received any treatment. This clone was found many times. Its antigen is not known.

The TCR originated in a male donor with papillary thyroid cancer or a benign thyroid nodule (not recorded which). Some clones in this sample may be carry-over from other donors' samples. The sample comprised blood. The J gene is TRBJ1-3, the V gene TRBV5-1; D is ambiguous. The CDR3, as DNA: TGCGCCAGCAGCTTTGGGTCCGGGTCGAACACCATATATTTT. Amino acids: CASSFGSGSNTIYF.